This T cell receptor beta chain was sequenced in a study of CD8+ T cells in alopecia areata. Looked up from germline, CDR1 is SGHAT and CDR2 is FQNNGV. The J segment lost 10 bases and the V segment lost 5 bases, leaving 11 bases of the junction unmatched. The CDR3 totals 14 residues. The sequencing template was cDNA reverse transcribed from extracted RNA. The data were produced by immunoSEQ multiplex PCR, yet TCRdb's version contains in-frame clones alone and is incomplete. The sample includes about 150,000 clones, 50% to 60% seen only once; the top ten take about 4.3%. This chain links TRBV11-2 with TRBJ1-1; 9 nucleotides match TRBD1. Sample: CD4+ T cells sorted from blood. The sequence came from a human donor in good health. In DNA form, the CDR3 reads TGTGCCAGCAGCGCAACCGGGACAGGGAGGAGAGCTTTCTTT. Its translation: CASSATGTGRRAFF.